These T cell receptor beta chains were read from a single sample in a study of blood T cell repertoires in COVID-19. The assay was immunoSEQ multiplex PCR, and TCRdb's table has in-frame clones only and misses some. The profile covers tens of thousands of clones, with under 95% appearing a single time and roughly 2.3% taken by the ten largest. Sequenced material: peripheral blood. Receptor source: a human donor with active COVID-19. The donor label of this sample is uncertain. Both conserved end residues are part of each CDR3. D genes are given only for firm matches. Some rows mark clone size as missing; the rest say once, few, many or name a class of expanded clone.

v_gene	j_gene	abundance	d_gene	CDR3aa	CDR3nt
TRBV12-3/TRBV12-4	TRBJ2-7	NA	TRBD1	CASSPTGGEQYF	TGTGCCAGCAGTCCGACAGGGGGAGAGCAGTACTTC
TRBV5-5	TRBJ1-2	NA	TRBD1	CASSGDRVKEYGYTF	TGTGCCAGCAGCGGCGACAGGGTTAAGGAATATGGCTACACCTTC
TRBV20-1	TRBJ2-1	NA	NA	CSQVAVDEQFF	TGCAGTCAAGTAGCAGTTGATGAGCAGTTCTTC
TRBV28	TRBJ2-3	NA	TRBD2	CASSSFAGGPTDTQYF	TGTGCCAGCAGTTCCTTCGCGGGGGGGCCGACAGATACGCAGTATTTT
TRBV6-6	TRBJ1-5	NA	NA	CASGGAGSNQPQHF	TGTGCCAGCGGGGGGGCAGGCAGCAATCAGCCCCAGCATTTT
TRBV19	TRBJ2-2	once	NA	CASKPGRQQNTGELFF	TGTGCCAGTAAACCAGGCAGGCAGCAGAACACCGGGGAGCTGTTTTTT
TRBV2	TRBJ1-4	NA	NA	CASSQSGVTNEKLFF	TGTGCCAGCAGCCAGTCGGGGGTGACTAATGAAAAACTGTTTTTT
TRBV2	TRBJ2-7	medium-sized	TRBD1	CASEGQVSWSEQYF	TGTGCCAGCGAGGGACAGGTTTCTTGGTCCGAGCAGTACTTC
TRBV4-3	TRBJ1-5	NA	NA	CASSQEISSNQPQHF	TGCGCCAGCAGCCAAGAAATTTCCAGTAATCAGCCCCAGCATTTT
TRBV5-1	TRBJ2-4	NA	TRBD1	CASSLIPGQGVVWYF	TGCGCCAGCAGCTTAATCCCTGGACAGGGGGTTGTTTGGTACTTC
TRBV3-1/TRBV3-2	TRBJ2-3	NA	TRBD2	CASSLGLAGGRDTQYF	TGTGCCAGCAGCCTCGGACTAGCGGGGGGGCGAGATACGCAGTATTTT
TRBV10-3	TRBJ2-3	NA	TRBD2	CAISGGADTQYF	TGTGCCATTAGCGGGGGGGCAGATACGCAGTATTTT
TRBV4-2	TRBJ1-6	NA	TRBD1	CASSQVESGTGFSPLHF	TGTGCCAGCAGCCAAGTCGAATCCGGGACAGGGTTCTCACCCCTCCACTTT
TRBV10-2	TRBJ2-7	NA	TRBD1	CASRPGQPYEQYF	TGCGCCAGCAGGCCGGGACAGCCCTACGAGCAGTACTTC
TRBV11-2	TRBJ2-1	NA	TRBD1	CASSHPGQSAEQFF	TGTGCCAGCAGTCACCCGGGACAGTCCGCGGAGCAGTTCTTC
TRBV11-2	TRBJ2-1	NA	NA	CASSLAGDPYNEQFF	TGTGCCAGCAGCTTAGCAGGGGACCCCTACAATGAGCAGTTCTTC
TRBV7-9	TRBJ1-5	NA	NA	CASSLNSRGDQPQHF	TGTGCCAGCAGCTTAAATAGCAGGGGAGATCAGCCCCAGCATTTT
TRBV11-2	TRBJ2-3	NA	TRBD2	CASSRDLAGVDTQYF	TGTGCCAGCAGCCGAGATTTAGCGGGGGTGGATACGCAGTATTTT
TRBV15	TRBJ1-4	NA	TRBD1	CATSGGTASNEKLFF	TGTGCCACCAGCGGAGGGACAGCGAGTAATGAAAAACTGTTTTTT
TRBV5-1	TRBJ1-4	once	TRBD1	CASSPGRDRVTNEKLFF	TGCGCCAGCAGCCCGGGCCGGGACAGGGTTACTAATGAAAAACTGTTTTTT
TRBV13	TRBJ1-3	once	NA	CASSLRQIRSGNTIYF	TGTGCCAGCAGCCTTAGACAGATAAGGTCTGGAAACACCATATATTTT
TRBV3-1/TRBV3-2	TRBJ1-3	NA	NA	CASSPGSKSNTIYF	TGTGCCAGCAGCCCCGGGTCTAAATCAAACACCATATATTTT
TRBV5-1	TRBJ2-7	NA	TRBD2	CASTEISGGAHEQYF	TGCGCCAGCACCGAGATTAGCGGGGGGGCCCACGAGCAGTACTTC
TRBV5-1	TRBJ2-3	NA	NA	CASSLLFGGPGTDTQYF	TGCGCCAGCAGCCTCCTTTTCGGGGGTCCCGGCACAGATACGCAGTATTTT
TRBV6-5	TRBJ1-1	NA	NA	CASSTVFSTEAFF	TGTGCCAGCAGTACAGTTTTCTCCACTGAAGCTTTCTTT
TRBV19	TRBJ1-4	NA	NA	CASSRGDQGIATNEKLFF	TGTGCCAGTAGTAGGGGGGACCAAGGAATTGCAACTAATGAAAAACTGTTTTTT
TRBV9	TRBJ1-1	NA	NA	CASSTQGAANTEAFF	TGTGCCAGCAGCACCCAAGGGGCAGCGAACACTGAAGCTTTCTTT
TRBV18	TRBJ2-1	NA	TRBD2	CASSLSGADEQFF	TGTGCCAGCTCCCTGAGCGGGGCAGATGAGCAGTTCTTC
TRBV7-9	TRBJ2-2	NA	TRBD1	CASSLTGGTGELFF	TGTGCCAGCAGCCTGACAGGGGGGACCGGGGAGCTGTTTTTT